A single sample is the source of the 2 T cell receptor beta chains below, sequenced in a study of cytomegalovirus exposure and HLA in healthy donors. Researchers ran the PCR with 60 Vbeta and 13 Jbeta primers. Clones were read by immunoSEQ multiplex PCR, and TCRdb kept only the in-frame ones, dropping some. This table holds approximately 150,000 clones, around 85% found once. The sample comprised PBMCs. The receptors derive from a woman in her 30s in good health and CMV-seronegative.

CDR3 sequence (DNA): TGCGCCACCTCCCGGGACACTGTGAACACCGGGGAGCTGTTTTTT. It specifies CATSRDTVNTGELFF. The gene calls are TRBV10-1 and TRBJ2-2, with a tentative D call TRBD1 (6 bases). The CDR3 totals 15 residues. The ends were cut back, 10 bases at V and 1 base at J, with 16 bases in the middle. Germline V gene data show CDR1 as WNHNN and CDR2 as SYGVQD (reference sequence).

This clone was detected only once. This chain's CDR3 is CASSLRTGKGYEQYF. The CDR3 region has the DNA TGTGCCAGCAGCTTAAGGACAGGGAAGGGCTACGAGCAGTACTTC. The chain recombines TRBV7-3 with TRBJ2-7, with 8 positions matching TRBD1. Trimming at V came to 1 base and at J to 3 bases, leaving 5 bases not matched to a gene. The CDR3 contains 15 residues. Looked up from germline, CDR1 is SGHTA and CDR2 is FQGTGA.